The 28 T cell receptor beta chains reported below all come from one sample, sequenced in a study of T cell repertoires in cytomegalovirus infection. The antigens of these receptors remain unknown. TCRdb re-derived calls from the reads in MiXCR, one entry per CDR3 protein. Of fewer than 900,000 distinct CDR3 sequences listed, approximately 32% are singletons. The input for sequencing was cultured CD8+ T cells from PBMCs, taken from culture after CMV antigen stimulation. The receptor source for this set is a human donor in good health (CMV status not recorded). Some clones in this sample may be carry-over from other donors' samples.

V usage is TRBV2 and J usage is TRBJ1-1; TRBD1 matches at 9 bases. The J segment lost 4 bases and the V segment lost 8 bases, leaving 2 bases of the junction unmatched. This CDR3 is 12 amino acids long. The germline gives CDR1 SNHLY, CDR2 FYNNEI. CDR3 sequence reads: CASGDRVTEAFF. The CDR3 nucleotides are TGTGCCAGCGGGGACAGGGTCACTGAAGCTTTCTTT.

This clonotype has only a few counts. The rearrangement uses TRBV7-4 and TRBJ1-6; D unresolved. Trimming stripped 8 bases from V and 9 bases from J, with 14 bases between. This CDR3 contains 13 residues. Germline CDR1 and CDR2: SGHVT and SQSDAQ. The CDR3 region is CASATVGISPLHF. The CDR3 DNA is TGTGCCAGCGCCACGGTGGGGATTTCACCCCTCCACTTT. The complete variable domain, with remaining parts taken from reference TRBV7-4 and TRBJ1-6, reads GAGVSQSPRYKVAKRGRDVALRCDSISGHVTLYWYRQTLGQGSEVLTYSQSDAQRDKSGRPSGRFSAERPERSVSTLKIQRTEQGDSAVYLCASATVGISPLHFGNGTRLTVT.

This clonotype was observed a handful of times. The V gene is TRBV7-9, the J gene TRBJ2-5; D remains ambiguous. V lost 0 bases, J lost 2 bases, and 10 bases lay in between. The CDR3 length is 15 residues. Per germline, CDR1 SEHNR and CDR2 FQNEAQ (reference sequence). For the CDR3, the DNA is TGTGCCAGCAGCTTAGCGCGGAAGGCACAAGAGACCCAGTACTTC. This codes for CASSLARKAQETQYF.

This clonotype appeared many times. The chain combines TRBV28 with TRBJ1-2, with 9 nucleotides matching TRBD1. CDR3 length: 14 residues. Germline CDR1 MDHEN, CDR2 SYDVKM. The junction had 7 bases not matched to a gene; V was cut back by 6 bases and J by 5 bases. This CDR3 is CASSPGQGFYGYTF. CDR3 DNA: TGTGCCAGCAGCCCCGGACAGGGGTTTTATGGCTACACCTTC.

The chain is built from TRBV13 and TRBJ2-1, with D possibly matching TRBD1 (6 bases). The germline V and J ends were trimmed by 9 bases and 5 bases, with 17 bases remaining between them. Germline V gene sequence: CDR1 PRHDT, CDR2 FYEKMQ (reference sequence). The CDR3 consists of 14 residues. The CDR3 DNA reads TGTGCCAGTCGGCTTGTAGGACAGCACAATGAGCAGTTCTTC. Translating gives CASRLVGQHNEQFF.

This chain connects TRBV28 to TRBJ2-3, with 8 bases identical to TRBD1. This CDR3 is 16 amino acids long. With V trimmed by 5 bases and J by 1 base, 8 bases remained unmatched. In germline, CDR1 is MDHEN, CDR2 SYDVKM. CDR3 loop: CASSLTRGRGTDTQYF. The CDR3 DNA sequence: TGTGCCAGCAGTCTCACCAGGGGGCGCGGCACAGATACGCAGTATTTT.

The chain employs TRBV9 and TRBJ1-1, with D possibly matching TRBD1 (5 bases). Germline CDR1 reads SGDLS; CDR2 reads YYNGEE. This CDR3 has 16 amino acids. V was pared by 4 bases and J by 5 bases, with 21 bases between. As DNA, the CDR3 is TGTGCCAGCAGCCATCTAGAGGGGCGACCGAGGACTGAAGCTTTCTTT. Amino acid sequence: CASSHLEGRPRTEAFF. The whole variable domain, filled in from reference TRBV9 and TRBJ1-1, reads DSGVTQTPKHLITATGQRVTLRCSPRSGDLSVYWYQQSLDQGLQFLIQYYNGEERAKGNILERFSAQQFPDLHSELNLSSLELGDSALYFCASSHLEGRPRTEAFFGQGTRLTVV.

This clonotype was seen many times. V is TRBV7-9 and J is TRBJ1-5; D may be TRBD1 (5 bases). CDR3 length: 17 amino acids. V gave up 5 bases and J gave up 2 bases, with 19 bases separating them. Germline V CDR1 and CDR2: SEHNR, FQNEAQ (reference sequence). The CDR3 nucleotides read TGTGCCAGCAGCACTAGTGCAGGGAGGGATGGCAATCAGCCCCAGCATTTT. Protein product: CASSTSAGRDGNQPQHF.

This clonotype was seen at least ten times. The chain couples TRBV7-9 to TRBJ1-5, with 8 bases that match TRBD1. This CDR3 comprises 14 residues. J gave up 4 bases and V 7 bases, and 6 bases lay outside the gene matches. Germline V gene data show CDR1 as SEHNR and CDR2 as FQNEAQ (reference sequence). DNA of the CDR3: TGTGCCAGCACCGCAGGGGGCCCGAATCAGCCCCAGCATTTT. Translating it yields CASTAGGPNQPQHF.

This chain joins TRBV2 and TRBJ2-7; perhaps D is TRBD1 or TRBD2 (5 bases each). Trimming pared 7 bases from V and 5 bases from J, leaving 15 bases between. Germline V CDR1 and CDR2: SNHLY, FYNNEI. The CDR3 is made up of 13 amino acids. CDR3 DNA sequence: TGTGCCAGCACGGGGACCTTACCCCACGAGCAGTACTTC. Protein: CASTGTLPHEQYF.

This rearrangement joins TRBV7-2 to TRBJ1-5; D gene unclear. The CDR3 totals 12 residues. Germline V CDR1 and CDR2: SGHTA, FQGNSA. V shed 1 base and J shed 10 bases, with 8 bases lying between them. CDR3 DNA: TGTGCCAGCAGCTTAGGCCTCTTTCCCCAGCATTTT. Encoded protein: CASSLGLFPQHF. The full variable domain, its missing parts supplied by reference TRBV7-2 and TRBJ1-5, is GAGVSQSPSNKVTEKGKDVELRCDPISGHTALYWYRQSLGQGLEFLIYFQGNSAPDKSGLPSDRFSAERTGGSVSTLTIQRTQQEDSAVYLCASSLGLFPQHFGDGTRLSIL.

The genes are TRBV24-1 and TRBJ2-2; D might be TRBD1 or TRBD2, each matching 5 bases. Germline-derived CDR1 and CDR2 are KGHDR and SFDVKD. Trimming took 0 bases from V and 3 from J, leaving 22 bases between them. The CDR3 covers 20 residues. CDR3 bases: TGTGCCACCAGTGATTTGAGGAAGGGATTGACTCGGGGCGACACCGGGGAGCTGTTTTTT. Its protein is CATSDLRKGLTRGDTGELFF.

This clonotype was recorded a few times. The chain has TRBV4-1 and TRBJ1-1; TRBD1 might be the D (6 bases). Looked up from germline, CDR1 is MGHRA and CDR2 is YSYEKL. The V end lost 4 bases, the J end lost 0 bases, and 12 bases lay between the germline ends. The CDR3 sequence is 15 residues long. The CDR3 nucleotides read TGCGCCAGCAGCCCGGGACACCTAATGAACACTGAAGCTTTCTTT. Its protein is CASSPGHLMNTEAFF.

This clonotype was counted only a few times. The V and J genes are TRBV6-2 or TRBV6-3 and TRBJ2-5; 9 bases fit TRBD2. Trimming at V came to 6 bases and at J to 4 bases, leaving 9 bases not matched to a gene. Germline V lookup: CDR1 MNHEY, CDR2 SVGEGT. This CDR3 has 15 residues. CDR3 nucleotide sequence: TGTGCCAGCAGCCGATCGCATAGCGGGGGAGAGACCCAGTACTTC. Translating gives CASSRSHSGGETQYF.

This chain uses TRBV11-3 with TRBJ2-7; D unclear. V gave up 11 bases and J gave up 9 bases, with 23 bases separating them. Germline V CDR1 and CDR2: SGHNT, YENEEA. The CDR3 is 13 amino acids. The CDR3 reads CALTAKSVLGQYV. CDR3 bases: TGTGCCCTCACTGCGAAAAGTGTACTCGGGCAGTACGTC.

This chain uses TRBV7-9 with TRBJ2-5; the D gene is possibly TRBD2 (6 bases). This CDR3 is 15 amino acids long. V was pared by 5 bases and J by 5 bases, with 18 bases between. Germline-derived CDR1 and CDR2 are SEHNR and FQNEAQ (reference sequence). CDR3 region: CASSGRDWEVETQYF. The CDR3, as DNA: TGTGCCAGCAGCGGCCGGGACTGGGAGGTGGAGACCCAGTACTTC.

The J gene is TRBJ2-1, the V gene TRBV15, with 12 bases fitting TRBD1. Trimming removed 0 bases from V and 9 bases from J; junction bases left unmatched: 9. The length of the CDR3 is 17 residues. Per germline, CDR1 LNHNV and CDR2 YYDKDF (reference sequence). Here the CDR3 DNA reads TGTGCCACCAGCAGAGATCGGGGGACAGGGGGCCTTTTTGAGCAGTTCTTC. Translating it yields CATSRDRGTGGLFEQFF.

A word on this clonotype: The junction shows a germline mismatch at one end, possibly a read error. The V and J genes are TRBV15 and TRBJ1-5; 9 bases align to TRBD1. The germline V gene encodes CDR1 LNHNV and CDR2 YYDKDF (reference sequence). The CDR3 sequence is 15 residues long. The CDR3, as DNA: TGTGCCACCAGCGGAGACAGGGGGTCATATCAGCCCCAGCATTTT. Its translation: CATSGDRGSYQPQHF.

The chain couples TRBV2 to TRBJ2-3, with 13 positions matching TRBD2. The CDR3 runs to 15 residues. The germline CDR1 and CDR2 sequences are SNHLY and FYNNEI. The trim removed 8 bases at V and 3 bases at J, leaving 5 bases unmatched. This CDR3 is CASSGLAGETDTQYF. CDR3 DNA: TGTGCCAGCTCTGGACTAGCGGGGGAAACAGATACGCAGTATTTT.

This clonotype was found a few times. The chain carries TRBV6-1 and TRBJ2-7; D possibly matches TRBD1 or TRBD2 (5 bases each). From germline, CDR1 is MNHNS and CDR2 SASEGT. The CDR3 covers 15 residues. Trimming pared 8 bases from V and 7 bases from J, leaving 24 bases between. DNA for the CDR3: TGTGCCAGCCTGACGAGAGGGGCGGCGGTAAGAGAGCAGTACTTC. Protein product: CASLTRGAAVREQYF.

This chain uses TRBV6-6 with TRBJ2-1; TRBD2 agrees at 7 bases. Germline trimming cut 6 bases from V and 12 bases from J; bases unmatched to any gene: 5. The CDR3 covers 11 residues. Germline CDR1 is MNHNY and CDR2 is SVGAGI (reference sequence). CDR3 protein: CASRWGGGQFF. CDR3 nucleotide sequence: TGTGCCAGCAGATGGGGGGGGGGGCAGTTCTTC.

The CDR3 bases are TGTGCCAGTAGTATGAGGGGTTGGGGGAACACCGGGGAGCTGTTTTTT. Translation gives CASSMRGWGNTGELFF. The chain joins TRBV19 to TRBJ2-2; the D gene could be TRBD1 or TRBD2 (5 bases each). With 3 bases removed from V and 1 base from J, the gap between germline ends came to 12 bases. Germline V lookup: CDR1 LNHDA, CDR2 SQIVND (reference sequence). The CDR3 contains 16 residues.

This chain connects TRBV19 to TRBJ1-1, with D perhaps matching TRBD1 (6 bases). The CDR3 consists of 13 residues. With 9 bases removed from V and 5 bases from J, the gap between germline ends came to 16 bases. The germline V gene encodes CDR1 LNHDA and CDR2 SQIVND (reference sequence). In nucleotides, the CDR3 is TGTGCCAGCCTCCGACTAGGGGGGACTGAAGCTTTCTTT. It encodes CASLRLGGTEAFF.

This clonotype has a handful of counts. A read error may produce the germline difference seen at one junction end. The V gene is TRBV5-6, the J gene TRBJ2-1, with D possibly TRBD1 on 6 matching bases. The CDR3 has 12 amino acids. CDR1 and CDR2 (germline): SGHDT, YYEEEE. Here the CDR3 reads CASSLGRDKQSF. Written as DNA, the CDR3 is TGTGCCAGCAGCTTGGGTAGGGACAAACAATCCTTC.

In nucleotides, the CDR3 is TGCAGTGCCCCTTTAGCGGGGGGAACAGATACGCAGTATTTT. As protein: CSAPLAGGTDTQYF. The chain carries TRBV20-1 and TRBJ2-3; 10 nucleotides align to TRBD2. Germline CDR1 reads DFQATT; CDR2 reads SNEGSKA (reference sequence). The length of the CDR3 is 14 residues. The trim removed 6 bases at V and 3 bases at J, leaving 6 bases unmatched.

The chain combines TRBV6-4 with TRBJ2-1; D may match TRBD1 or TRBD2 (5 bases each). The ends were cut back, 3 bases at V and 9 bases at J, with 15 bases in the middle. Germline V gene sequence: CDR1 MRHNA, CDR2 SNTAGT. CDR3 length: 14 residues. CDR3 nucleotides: TGTGCCAGCAGTGATTCTCTGGGGGTTGGTGAGCAGTTCTTC. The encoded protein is CASSDSLGVGEQFF.

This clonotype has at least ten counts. CDR3 coding DNA: TGTGCCAGCAGCTTTACATCCTTCAATCAGCCCCAGCATTTT. Translation gives CASSFTSFNQPQHF. V gene TRBV7-2 combines with J gene TRBJ1-5; D gene uncertain. The CDR3 length is 14 residues. Trimming removed 3 bases at V and 3 bases at J, with 9 bases between. Per germline, CDR1 SGHTA and CDR2 FQGNSA.

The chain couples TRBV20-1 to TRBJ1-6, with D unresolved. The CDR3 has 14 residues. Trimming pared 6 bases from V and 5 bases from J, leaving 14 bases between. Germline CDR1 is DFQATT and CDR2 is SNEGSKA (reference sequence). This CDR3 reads CSAQADWDNSPLHF. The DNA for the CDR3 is TGCAGTGCCCAGGCCGACTGGGATAATTCACCCCTCCACTTT.